This T cell receptor (beta chain) came from a study of technical replicates of blood from several donors. V dropped 0 bases and J dropped 6 bases, with 15 bases sitting between them. The germline V gene has CDR1 MGHRA and CDR2 YSYEKL. CDR3 length equals 16 residues. Sequencing was performed with immunoSEQ multiplex PCR; in TCRdb, only in-frame clones are kept and a portion is missing. This sample yields around 80,000 clones, of which about 91% are seen a single time; about 0.41% belongs to the top ten. This clonotype was obtained from a human donor in good health. The sample taken for sequencing was T cells isolated from PBMCs. The chain joins TRBV4-1 to TRBJ2-1, with a tentative D call TRBD2 (6 bases). CDR3 sequence reads: CASSQEIGMEGNEQFF. CDR3 coding DNA: TGCGCCAGCAGCCAAGAAATAGGGATGGAGGGCAATGAGCAGTTCTTC.